Sequencing of this T cell receptor beta chain was carried out in a study of blood T cell repertoires in COVID-19. In the original workflow: Reference gene primers were amplified, and this amplification served to estimate nucleated cell counts. Measured with immunoSEQ multiplex PCR; TCRdb has only the in-frame clones, and not every one. V and J calls and clone size are copied from that table; D and trimming were computed from the DNA. The sample has roughly 250,000 clones; 88% are singletons. CDR3 size: 16 residues. The trim removed 6 bases at V and 8 bases at J, leaving 14 bases unmatched. Per germline, CDR1 KGHDR and CDR2 SFDVKD.

The chain joins TRBV24-1 to TRBJ2-1, with TRBD1 matching over 8 bases. The sample consisted of peripheral blood. This TCR was recovered from a man aged 55 to 70 who had recovered from COVID-19. As DNA, the CDR3 is TGTGCCACCAGTAAGGCCGGGACAGGTTTACTCCATGAGCAGTTCTTC. Its translation: CATSKAGTGLLHEQFF.